The rows below give T cell receptor beta chains drawn from one sample of a study of Ad26.COV2.S vaccination and SARS-CoV-2 variants. Using immunoSEQ multiplex PCR, the repertoire was profiled, and TCRdb retains in-frame clones only, with some absent. The sample carries about 180,000 clones, 87% recorded once. The sequences come from peripheral blood, collected after recovery from COVID-19. The receptors were sampled from a human donor who had recovered from COVID-19. CDR3s include the opening cysteine and the closing phenylalanine or tryptophan. Each record gives: J gene, V gene, CDR3 protein.

TRBJ2-4	TRBV29-1	CSVVPIRGGLGNIQYF
TRBJ1-2	TRBV27	CASSLRRIPTGSGYTF
TRBJ2-1	TRBV19	CASSSRTSGRGNEQFF
TRBJ2-2	TRBV29-1	CSVRGGTGELFF
TRBJ1-1	TRBV27	CASSLSANTEAFF
TRBJ2-1	TRBV15	CATSRVSSGAYNEQFF
TRBJ2-7	TRBV7-9	CASSLGTSGSSYEQYF
TRBJ2-5	TRBV7-9	CASSLLPPLDRGAETQYF
TRBJ1-5	TRBV10-2	CASSEGNQPQHF
TRBJ1-4	TRBV28	CASRRRATNEKLFF
TRBJ2-7	TRBV9	CASSPPSDEQYF
TRBJ1-1	TRBV7-2	CASSFLTTSGTEAFF
TRBJ2-1	TRBV29-1	CSVGAGGGNEQFF
TRBJ1-1	TRBV11-2	CASSAPGQGMNTEAFF
TRBJ2-1	TRBV7-8	CASSLVLGGASYNEQFF
TRBJ1-6	TRBV6-1	CASSERGGLASSYNSPLHF
TRBJ2-7	TRBV7-9	CASSLTAGGPYEQYF
TRBJ2-1	TRBV12-5	CASGLVAGGPGGEQFF
TRBJ1-4	TRBV19	CASSVRSTTNEKLFF
TRBJ2-3	TRBV19	CASTPRGTRGDTQYF
TRBJ1-2	TRBV9	CASSVATGVNYGYTF
TRBJ2-5	TRBV18	CASSPIRETQYF
TRBJ1-1	TRBV5-1	CASAGVRTEAFF
TRBJ2-2	TRBV7-3	CASSLDGRGETGELFF
TRBJ2-7	TRBV19	CASKGRSVEQYF
TRBJ2-3	TRBV13	CASSSGLPTDTQYF
TRBJ1-6	TRBV27	CASRKVGGAYNSPLHF
TRBJ1-3	TRBV6-5	CASSYSMGSGNTIYF
TRBJ2-1	TRBV10-3	CAISESAGSGAGNEQFF
TRBJ1-2	TRBV25-1	CASSESTRAYGYTF
TRBJ1-2	TRBV2	CASSLGQGSSYTF
TRBJ2-2	TRBV24-1	CATSDLGGTGELFF
TRBJ2-1	TRBV5-5	CASSLDSYNEQFF
TRBJ1-6	TRBV5-1	CASSSADNSPLHF
TRBJ2-7	TRBV27	CASSVTDLGYEQYF
TRBJ1-1	TRBV7-9	CASSERGTEAFF
TRBJ2-5	TRBV10-2	CASSLTSGQETQYF
TRBJ1-5	TRBV19	CASSSSPNQPQHF
TRBJ1-5	TRBV19	CASSIVGTFGTQPQHF
TRBJ1-5	TRBV2	CASSSRGLRNQPQHF
TRBJ1-6	TRBV27	CASSWVGRGTDNSPLHF
TRBJ2-5	TRBV3-1/TRBV3-2	CASSIQETQYF
TRBJ1-2	TRBV7-3	CASSRGTGDGYTF
TRBJ2-1	TRBV11-3	CASQAAGIDEQFF
TRBJ1-2	TRBV6-5	CASTSTPNYGYTF